One sample yielded the 11 T cell receptor beta chains listed below, sequenced in a study of sequential checkpoint blockade in melanoma. Treatment described: randomized to nivolumab then ipilimumab (arm A) or the reverse (arm B). Assay used: immunoSEQ multiplex PCR; TCRdb lists only in-frame clones, some missing. The data hold about 13,000 clones, with 25% to 35% observed a single time. The specimen was tumor tissue (inferred from file names), collected from a patient given nivolumab and ipilimumab in sequence. The receptors shown here come from a human donor with melanoma.

This clone was counted ten times or more. The chain links TRBV11-3 to TRBJ1-1, with a weak D call TRBD1 (5 bases). The germline gives CDR1 SGHNT, CDR2 YENEEA. The CDR3 is 14 amino acids. V was shortened by 4 bases and J by 3 bases, with 12 bases between the two germline ends. CDR3 sequence reads: CASSSTGGDTEAFF. CDR3 nucleotides: TGTGCCAGCAGCTCAACAGGAGGGGACACTGAAGCTTTCTTT.

A few counts support this clone. This sequence joins TRBV28 and TRBJ2-3; 12 positions agree with TRBD2. The CDR3 has 16 residues. Unmatched junction bases numbered 9, after V lost 7 bases and J lost 4 bases. The V gene's germline CDR1 is MDHEN and CDR2 SYDVKM. This chain's CDR3 is CASTVPLAGGADTQYF. CDR3 DNA: TGTGCCAGCACTGTCCCCCTAGCGGGAGGGGCAGATACGCAGTATTTT.

The J gene is TRBJ2-6, the V gene TRBV18; D is unresolved. Germline V gives CDR1 KGHSH, CDR2 LQKENI. V dropped 4 bases and J dropped 1 base, with 5 bases sitting between them. The CDR3 runs 14 residues. The CDR3 bases are TGTGCCAGCTCACAACCATCTGGGGCCAACGTCCTGACTTTC. As protein: CASSQPSGANVLTF. The whole variable domain, remainder taken from reference TRBV18 and TRBJ2-6, is NAGVMQNPRHLVRRRGQEARLRCSPMKGHSHVYWYRQLPEEGLKFMVYLQKENIIDESGMPKERFSAEFPKEGPSILRIQQVVRGDSAAYFCASSQPSGANVLTFGAGSRLTVL.

This clone came up a few times. The chain combines TRBV23-1 with TRBJ2-7; 8 positions match TRBD1. TRBV23-1 is filed as an ORF, its function uncertain. CDR3 size: 15 residues. V was pared by 6 bases and J by 0 bases, with 7 bases of the junction left unmatched. The CDR3 here is CASSQDTGGSYEQYF. The CDR3 bases are TGCGCCAGCAGCCAAGATACAGGGGGCTCCTACGAGCAGTACTTC.

The sample holds a few counts of this clone. The V gene is TRBV6-8, the J gene TRBJ1-5, with D tentatively TRBD1 (6 bases). The V and J ends lost 0 bases and 0 bases respectively, with 15 bases between them. CDR3 size: 18 residues. The germline gives CDR1 MNHGY, CDR2 SAAAGT. This CDR3 is CASSYSFRTVYSNQPQHF. CDR3 sequence (DNA): TGTGCCAGCAGTTACTCGTTCCGGACAGTTTATAGCAATCAGCCCCAGCATTTT.

CDR3 coding DNA: TGTGCCAGTAGTATACGTGCCTATGGCTACACCTTC. Translated, it gives CASSIRAYGYTF. The rearrangement uses TRBV19 and TRBJ1-2; D remains unclear. The CDR3 is 12 residues long. Trimming pared 2 bases from V and 4 bases from J, leaving 5 bases between. Germline V CDR1 and CDR2: LNHDA, SQIVND (reference sequence).

V and J are TRBV10-1 and TRBJ2-3; 7 bases are shared with TRBD2. CDR3 size: 16 residues. Per the germline V gene, CDR1 is WNHNN and CDR2 is SYGVQD (reference sequence). J was trimmed by 3 bases and V by 0 bases; bases with no gene match: 6. The CDR3 DNA sequence: TGCGCCAGCAGTGAGTCGTTGGCTAGCGGAACAGATACGCAGTATTTT. Protein sequence: CASSESLASGTDTQYF.

The chain links TRBV6-8 to TRBJ2-5, with 9 bases lining up with TRBD1. CDR1 and CDR2 (germline): MNHGY, SAAAGT. Trimming took 5 bases from V and 3 from J; bases not matched to a gene: 13. The length of the CDR3 is 17 residues. CDR3 in amino acids: CASSDGAWTGEKETQYF. The CDR3 region has the DNA TGTGCCAGCAGTGACGGAGCCTGGACAGGGGAGAAAGAGACCCAGTACTTC.

This clone was observed a few times. The rearrangement links TRBV28 to TRBJ2-1; tentatively, D is TRBD1 (6 bases). Germline V gene data show CDR1 as MDHEN and CDR2 as SYDVKM. The CDR3 totals 14 residues. Between the trimmed V and J ends, which lost 10 bases and 2 bases, there was a span of 15 bases. This CDR3 is CATHPEGAYNEQFF. CDR3 in DNA: TGTGCCACCCATCCCGAGGGGGCCTACAATGAGCAGTTCTTC. Full variable domain (rest looked up from reference TRBV28 and TRBJ2-1): DVKVTQSSRYLVKRTGEKVFLECVQDMDHENMFWYRQDPGLGLRLIYFSYDVKMKEKGDIPEGYSVSREKKERFSLILESASTNQTSMYLCATHPEGAYNEQFFGPGTRLTVL.

This chain connects TRBV28 to TRBJ1-5, with a possible D match to TRBD1 (5 bases). Trimming cost V 6 bases and J 7 bases, with 19 bases left between them. In germline, CDR1 is MDHEN, CDR2 SYDVKM. The CDR3 is 15 amino acids. The CDR3 reads CASRMGGRGEQPQHF. The CDR3 DNA sequence: TGTGCCAGCAGGATGGGGGGACGGGGGGAGCAGCCCCAGCATTTT.

The table lists this clone with a count of one. V gene TRBV10-1 combines with J gene TRBJ2-1, with D tentatively TRBD2 (6 bases). Trimming cost V 4 bases and J 3 bases, with 13 bases left between them. The CDR3 is made up of 15 amino acids. CDR1 is WNHNN and CDR2 is SYGVQD in the germline V gene (reference sequence). The CDR3 here is CASSAGGSIYNEQFF. The CDR3 region has the DNA TGCGCCAGCAGTGCAGGAGGGTCGATCTACAATGAGCAGTTCTTC.